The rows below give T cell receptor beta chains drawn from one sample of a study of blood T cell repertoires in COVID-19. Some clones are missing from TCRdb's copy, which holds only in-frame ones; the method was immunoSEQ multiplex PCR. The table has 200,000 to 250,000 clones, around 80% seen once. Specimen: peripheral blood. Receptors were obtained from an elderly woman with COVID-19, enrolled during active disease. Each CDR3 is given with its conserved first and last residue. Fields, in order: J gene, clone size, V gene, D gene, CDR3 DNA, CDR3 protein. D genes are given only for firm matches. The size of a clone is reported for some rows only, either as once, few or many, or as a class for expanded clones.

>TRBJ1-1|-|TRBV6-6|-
TGTGCCAGCAGTTCCTCATACACAATGAACACTGAAGCTTTCTTT
CASSSSYTMNTEAFF
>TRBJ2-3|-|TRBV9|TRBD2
TGTGCCAGCAGCGCTAGAGGTACTAGCGGGAGAGGGACAGATACGCAGTATTTT
CASSARGTSGRGTDTQYF
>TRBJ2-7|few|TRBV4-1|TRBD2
TGCGCCAGCAGCCAAGATCCCTCCCCCAGGGTAGCGGGAGCCTACGAGCAGTACTTC
CASSQDPSPRVAGAYEQYF
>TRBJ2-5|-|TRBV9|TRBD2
TGTGCCAGCAGCGTACTCGCTGGGACTAGCATGGAGACCCAGTACTTC
CASSVLAGTSMETQYF
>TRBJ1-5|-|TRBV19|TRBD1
TGTGCCAGTGCGGACAGGAGCGGTCAGCCCCAGCATTTT
CASADRSGQPQHF
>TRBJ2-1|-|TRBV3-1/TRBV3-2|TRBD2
TGTGCCAGCAGCCCCGGGACTACAAGAAACAATGAGCAGTTCTTC
CASSPGTTRNNEQFF
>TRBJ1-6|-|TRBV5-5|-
TGTGCCAGCAGCTCTATGACAGCCGGGAATTCACCCCTCCACTTT
CASSSMTAGNSPLHF
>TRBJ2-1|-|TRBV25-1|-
TGTGCCAGCGTTAGGAGCTCCTACAATGAGCAGTTCTTC
CASVRSSYNEQFF
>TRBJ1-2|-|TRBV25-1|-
TGTGCCAGCAGTGACGCTGGGCCTTCGGGGTCTAACTATGGCTACACCTTC
CASSDAGPSGSNYGYTF
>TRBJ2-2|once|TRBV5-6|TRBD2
TGTGCCAGCAGCAAACCGGGACTAGCGGGAACCGGGGAGCTGTTTTTT
CASSKPGLAGTGELFF
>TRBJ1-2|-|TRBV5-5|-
TGTGCCAGCAGCTTGGCTCCGGGCGGGTGGGATGGCTACACCTTC
CASSLAPGGWDGYTF
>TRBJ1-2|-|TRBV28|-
TGTGCCAGCAGTTTGACCAGGGGCGGCTACACCTTC
CASSLTRGGYTF
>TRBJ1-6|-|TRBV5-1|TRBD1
TGCGCCAGCAGCTTGGGGGGGACAGAGGATAATTCACCCCTCCACTTT
CASSLGGTEDNSPLHF
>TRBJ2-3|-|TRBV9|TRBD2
TGTGCCAGCAGCCCTCCCCCAGCGGGGGGATCAGATACGCAGTATTTT
CASSPPPAGGSDTQYF
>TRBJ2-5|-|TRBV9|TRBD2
TGTGCCAGCAGCGTCTCTAGCGGGATAGAGACCCAGTACTTC
CASSVSSGIETQYF
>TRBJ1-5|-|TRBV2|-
TGTGCCAGCAGGGAGACTTGGAGCCAGCCCCAGCATTTT
CASRETWSQPQHF
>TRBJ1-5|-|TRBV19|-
TGTGCCAGTAGTATGATCACCGGGGTCAATCAGCCCCAGCATTTT
CASSMITGVNQPQHF
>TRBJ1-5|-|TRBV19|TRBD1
TGTGCCAGTAGTATAGTTTGGGGGACAGAACCCAATCAGCCCCAGCATTTT
CASSIVWGTEPNQPQHF
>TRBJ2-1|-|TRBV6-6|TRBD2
TGTGCCAGCACTCGGGCCGGGAGGGAGTCCGCGGGGCAGTTCTTC
CASTRAGRESAGQFF
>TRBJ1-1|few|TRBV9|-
TGTGCCAGCAGCGAGATGAGCGGGGATCGAAAAGCTTTCTTT
CASSEMSGDRKAFF
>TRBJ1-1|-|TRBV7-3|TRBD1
TGTGCCAGCAGCCCCCAGGGGGGCTCTGGGACTGAAGCTTTCTTT
CASSPQGGSGTEAFF
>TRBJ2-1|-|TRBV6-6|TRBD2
TGTGCCAGCAGTCGGACTAGCGGGAGGGGGGCTAACAATGAGCAGTTCTTC
CASSRTSGRGANNEQFF
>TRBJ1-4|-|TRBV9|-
TGTGCCAGCAGCCTCCAGGGGATAACTGCTGAAAAACTGTTTTTT
CASSLQGITAEKLFF
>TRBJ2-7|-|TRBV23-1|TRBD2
TGCGCCAGCAGTCCCGGCGGGACTAGCTACTACGAGCAGTACTTC
CASSPGGTSYYEQYF
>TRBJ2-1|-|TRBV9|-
TGTGCCAGCAGCGTAGGGCCGGGACAAAACAATGAGCAGTTCTTC
CASSVGPGQNNEQFF
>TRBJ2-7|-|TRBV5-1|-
TGCGCCAGCAGACAGGAGGGTTACGAGCAGTACTTC
CASRQEGYEQYF
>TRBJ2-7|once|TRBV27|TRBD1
TGTGCCAGCAGTTGGGGACAGGACCCCTACGAGCAGTACTTC
CASSWGQDPYEQYF
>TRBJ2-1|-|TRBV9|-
TGTGCCAGCAGCGTAAGGTTCGGAGGAGGTGAGCAGTTCTTC
CASSVRFGGGEQFF
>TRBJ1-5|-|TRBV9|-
TGTGCCAGCAGCACGGGGTTCAATCAGCCCCAGCATTTT
CASSTGFNQPQHF
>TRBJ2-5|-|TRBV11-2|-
TGTGCCTGCAGGGGGGACTCGGAGACCCAGTACTTC
CACRGDSETQYF
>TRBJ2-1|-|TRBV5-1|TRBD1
TGCGCCAGCAGCTGGGACAGTTACAATGAGCAGTTCTTC
CASSWDSYNEQFF
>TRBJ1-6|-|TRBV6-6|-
TGTGCCAGCAGGAACAGTTTTTCACCCCTCCACTTT
CASRNSFSPLHF
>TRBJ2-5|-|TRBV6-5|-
TGTGCCACGGCACTTTGGGGGGAAGAGACCCAGTACTTC
CATALWGEETQYF
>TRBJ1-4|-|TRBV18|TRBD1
TGTGCCAGTTCCGGGACAGGGGCGCGGAATGAAAAACTGTTTTTT
CASSGTGARNEKLFF
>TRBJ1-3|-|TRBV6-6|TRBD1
TGTGCCGTAGGGGACAGTCAACGGTCTGGAAACACCATATATTTT
CAVGDSQRSGNTIYF
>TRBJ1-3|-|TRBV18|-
TGTGCCAGCTCACCACAAGGAGAATCTGGAAACACCATATATTTT
CASSPQGESGNTIYF
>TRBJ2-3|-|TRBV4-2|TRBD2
TGTGCCAGCAGCCCAACCGGGGGGAAGGATACGCAGTATTTT
CASSPTGGKDTQYF
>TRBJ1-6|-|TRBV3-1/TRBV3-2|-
TGTGCCAGCGGGGTGGGGGCCACCTATAATTCACCCCTCCACTTT
CASGVGATYNSPLHF
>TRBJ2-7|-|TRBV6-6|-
TGTGCCAGCAGTTATGAGCCCGCGGGCTACGAGCAGTACTTC
CASSYEPAGYEQYF
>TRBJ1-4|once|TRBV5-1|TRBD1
TGCGCCAGCAGCCCAACCGGGACAGAGAATGAAAAACTGTTTTTT
CASSPTGTENEKLFF
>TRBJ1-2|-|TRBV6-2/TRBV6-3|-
TGTGCCAGCAGCCGCCAGGGGAACAACTATGGCTACACCTTC
CASSRQGNNYGYTF
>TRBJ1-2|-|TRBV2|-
TGTGCCAGCAGTGAAAGTCCGGCAGGGGCATATGGCTACACCTTC
CASSESPAGAYGYTF
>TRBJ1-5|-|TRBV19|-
TGTGCCAGCCACCATCGCGGGTCAGGCAATCAGCCCCAGCATTTT
CASHHRGSGNQPQHF
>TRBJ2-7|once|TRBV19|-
TGTGCCAGTAGTACCTTGGGGGGGGCCGAGCAGTACTTC
CASSTLGGAEQYF